A single sample is the source of the 23 T cell receptor beta chains below, sequenced in a study of T cells in Graves' hyperthyroidism and ophthalmopathy. Amplification yielded TCR beta CDR3 regions, with RNA transcripts as the source. Carried out on the TCR CDR3, a first-round RT-PCR used the HTBI primer set. TCRdb re-called the multiplex PCR reads with MiXCR, one entry per CDR3 protein. There are about 400,000 distinct CDR3 sequences in the sample; about 12% occur only once, and roughly 8.3% lies in the top ten. Sequenced material: blood. The receptor set was obtained from a young woman with Graves' hyperthyroidism.

The table lists this clonotype with many counts. The rearrangement uses TRBV10-3 and TRBJ2-3; a possible D gene is TRBD2 (5 bases). The germline V gene encodes CDR1 ENHRY and CDR2 SYGVKD. The V end was cut by 2 bases, the J end by 4 bases, with 10 bases between. The CDR3 runs to 14 residues. The CDR3 DNA is TGTGCCATCAGTGAGCGGGAAGTCGCAGATACGCAGTATTTT. It yields the protein CAISEREVADTQYF.

This clonotype was seen many times. The chain uses TRBV5-1 and TRBJ1-6, with 8 bases that match TRBD1. Germline CDR1 is SGHRS and CDR2 is YFSETQ. The CDR3 consists of 18 residues. V lost 0 bases and J lost 2; bases outside the gene matches: 7. The CDR3 sequence: CASSLGQGSSPYNSPLHF. DNA of the CDR3: TGCGCCAGCAGCTTGGGACAGGGGTCGAGCCCCTATAATTCACCCCTCCACTTT.

This clonotype was counted only a few times. One junction end disagrees with the germline gene, perhaps due to a read error. The gene calls are TRBV7-2 and TRBJ2-5, with D unresolved. The CDR3 has 12 amino acids. Per germline, CDR1 SGHTA and CDR2 FQGNSA. The CDR3 sequence: CASSLSGETQCF. The DNA of the CDR3 is TGTGCCAGCAGCTTATCTGGTGAGACCCAGTGCTTC.

Of note for this clonotype: This may be a read error: a much more frequent sequence differs by one nucleotide. The chain has TRBV15 and TRBJ2-3; D is ambiguous. The V end was cut by 8 bases, the J end by 4 bases, with 16 bases between. The CDR3 spans 14 residues. Germline loops: CDR1 LNHNV, CDR2 YYDKDF (reference sequence). The CDR3: CATGESLIADTQYF. The DNA for the CDR3 is TGTGCCACCGGAGAAAGCCTTATAGCAGATACGCAGTATTTT. The whole variable domain, remainder taken from reference TRBV15 and TRBJ2-3, is DAMVIQNPRYQVTQFGKPVTLSCSQTLNHNVMYWYQQKSSQAPKLLFHYYDKDFNNEADTPDNFQSRRPNTSFCFLDIRSPGLGDTAMYLCATGESLIADTQYFGPGTRLTVL.

The chain is built from TRBV13 and TRBJ1-4; the D is unclear. V was shortened by 1 base and J by 8 bases, with 5 bases between the two germline ends. Germline V lookup: CDR1 PRHDT, CDR2 FYEKMQ (reference sequence). This CDR3 has 12 residues. The CDR3 loop reads CASSLDGEKLFF. The CDR3, as DNA: TGTGCCAGCAGCTTAGATGGCGAAAAACTGTTTTTT.

V usage is TRBV20-1 and J usage is TRBJ2-5; the match to TRBD1 covers 7 bases. This CDR3 comprises 12 residues. V lost 5 bases, J lost 5 bases, and 5 bases stayed unmatched. The germline V gene has CDR1 DFQATT and CDR2 SNEGSKA (reference sequence). CDR3 DNA sequence: TGCAGTGCTCTGGACAGGATGGAGACCCAGTACTTC. Translated: CSALDRMETQYF.

This clonotype was seen ten or more times. The chain employs TRBV13 and TRBJ2-1; possibly TRBD1 for D (6 bases). The CDR3 contains 15 residues. Trimming stripped 1 base from V and 8 bases from J, with 15 bases between. Germline values: CDR1 PRHDT, CDR2 FYEKMQ (reference sequence). CDR3 region: CASSLEGGSLDEQFF. The CDR3 coding sequence is TGTGCCAGCAGCTTAGAAGGGGGAAGTCTCGATGAGCAGTTCTTC.

The chain carries TRBV19 and TRBJ1-2; D is ambiguous. The germline CDR1 and CDR2 sequences are LNHDA and SQIVND (reference sequence). V was shortened by 1 base and J by 4 bases, with 7 bases between the two germline ends. The CDR3 is 13 residues long. This chain's CDR3 is CASSIGPRYGYTF. The DNA for the CDR3 is TGTGCCAGTAGTATAGGGCCTCGCTATGGCTACACCTTC.

This clonotype came up many times. The genes are TRBV6-5 and TRBJ2-1, with TRBD2 identical over 9 bases. The length of the CDR3 is 17 residues. Losses at the gene ends were 2 bases for V and 8 bases for J; bases not matched to a gene: 13. Germline loops: CDR1 MNHEY, CDR2 SVGAGI. The CDR3 nucleotides are TGTGCCAGCAGTTACCCCCGGCGGGAGGGCCGTTGGGATGAGCAGTTCTTC. Translated: CASSYPRREGRWDEQFF.

This clonotype was counted many times. This CDR3 reads CASSWFPYEQYF. Written as DNA, the CDR3 is TGTGCCAGCAGCTGGTTCCCCTACGAGCAGTACTTC. The chain couples TRBV7-2 to TRBJ2-7; D is unresolved. In germline, CDR1 is SGHTA, CDR2 FQGNSA. This CDR3 spans 12 amino acids. Trimming pared 4 bases from V and 2 bases from J, leaving 6 bases between.

This clonotype was seen repeatedly, ten times or more. This chain uses TRBV28 with TRBJ1-2; D is perhaps TRBD1 (6 bases). Trimming shortened V by 3 bases and J by 3 bases, and 20 bases separated the two germline ends. The germline CDR1 and CDR2 sequences are MDHEN and SYDVKM. This CDR3 spans 17 amino acids. CDR3 in amino acids: CASSFHDQLHRDYGYTF. For the CDR3, the DNA is TGTGCCAGCAGTTTTCACGATCAACTGCACAGGGACTATGGCTACACCTTC.

Many counts were recorded for this clonotype. The CDR3 protein is CASSSPDRPELFF. The CDR3 DNA follows: TGTGCCAGCAGCTCCCCAGACAGGCCGGAGCTGTTTTTT. V and J are TRBV11-3 and TRBJ2-2, with a tentative D call TRBD1 (6 bases). Germline CDR1 and CDR2: SGHNT and YENEEA. Deletions cut 4 bases from V and 10 bases from J, with 13 bases between. The CDR3 loop spans 13 amino acids.

At least ten counts were recorded for this clonotype. The chain has TRBV5-5 and TRBJ1-4; 10 bases match TRBD1. V lost 3 bases and J lost 6; bases outside the gene matches: 2. Germline V gene data show CDR1 as SGHKS and CDR2 as YYEKEE (reference sequence). This CDR3 has 14 residues. In nucleotides, the CDR3 is TGTGCCAGCAGCTACGGACAGGGGGATGAAAAACTGTTTTTT. Residues: CASSYGQGDEKLFF.

This clonotype was detected ten times or more. This sequence joins TRBV20-1 and TRBJ2-1; the match to TRBD2 covers 13 bases. There are 14 residues in the CDR3. Germline assignment: CDR1 DFQATT and CDR2 SNEGSKA (reference sequence). Losses at the gene ends were 5 bases for V and 7 bases for J; bases not matched to a gene: 5. CDR3: CSAWTSGGFNEQFF. The CDR3 coding sequence is TGCAGTGCTTGGACTAGCGGGGGATTTAATGAGCAGTTCTTC.

The chain recombines TRBV3-1 with TRBJ2-7, with 10 bases identical to TRBD1. Trimming cost V 1 base and J 7 bases; bases outside gene matches: 7. CDR3 size: 15 residues. From germline, CDR1 is LGHDT and CDR2 YNNKEL (reference sequence). CDR3 coding DNA: TGTGCCAGCAGCCAAGGCGACAGGGGGCGAGGAGAGCAGTACTTC. Amino acid sequence: CASSQGDRGRGEQYF.

There are many counts of this clonotype. The chain joins TRBV11-1 to TRBJ2-7, with D unclear. Germline V lookup: CDR1 SGHAT, CDR2 FQDESV (reference sequence). Trimming shortened V by 5 bases and J by 4 bases, and 12 bases separated the two germline ends. The CDR3 covers 13 residues. The CDR3 is CASSPDLGYEQYF. The CDR3 DNA sequence: TGTGCCAGCAGCCCCGACCTGGGGTACGAGCAGTACTTC.

This clonotype was seen ten or more times. The J gene is TRBJ1-5, the V gene TRBV19; 9 nucleotides agree with TRBD1. The CDR3 length is 15 residues. The V gene end was trimmed by 7 bases and the J gene end by 3 bases; junction bases not matched to a gene: 7. The V gene's germline CDR1 is LNHDA and CDR2 SQIVND (reference sequence). CDR3 nucleotides: TGTGCCAGTAATATGGGACAGGGCTTCAATCAGCCCCAGCATTTT. This codes for CASNMGQGFNQPQHF. Using reference TRBV19 and TRBJ1-5 for the parts outside the CDR3, the full variable domain is DGGITQSPKYLFRKEGQNVTLSCEQNLNHDAMYWYRQDPGQGLRLIYYSQIVNDFQKGDIAEGYSVSREKKESFPLTVTSAQKNPTAFYLCASNMGQGFNQPQHFGDGTRLSIL.

The chain links TRBV19 to TRBJ2-3; D gene ambiguous. This CDR3 is built from 15 residues. V dropped 3 bases and J dropped 2 bases, with 12 bases sitting between them. The germline V gene has CDR1 LNHDA and CDR2 SQIVND (reference sequence). The CDR3 DNA sequence: TGTGCCAGTAGTATCGCTGGGCATCACACAGATACGCAGTATTTT. It codes for CASSIAGHHTDTQYF.

The chain links TRBV20-1 to TRBJ2-1, with D possibly matching TRBD2 (6 bases). V was trimmed by 5 bases and J by 2 bases, leaving 13 bases between them. This CDR3 is 14 amino acids long. Germline V lookup: CDR1 DFQATT, CDR2 SNEGSKA (reference sequence). In nucleotides, the CDR3 is TGCAGTGCTCGGGAGCGGCCTACCTACAATGAGCAGTTCTTC. It is translated as CSARERPTYNEQFF.

This clonotype appeared a few times. The chain employs TRBV10-2 and TRBJ2-2; no firm D call. Trimming pared 2 bases from V and 4 bases from J, leaving 5 bases between. There are 13 residues in the CDR3. CDR1 WSHSY and CDR2 SAAADI come from the germline V gene. The CDR3 loop reads CASSEGTTGELFF. In DNA form, the CDR3 reads TGCGCCAGCAGTGAGGGCACCACCGGGGAGCTGTTTTTT.

This clonotype was counted many times. The V call is TRBV6-1, the J call TRBJ1-6; the match to TRBD1 covers 9 bases. The CDR3 runs to 14 residues. In germline, CDR1 is MNHNS, CDR2 SASEGT. V shed 6 bases, J shed 13 bases, and the junction held 10 bases outside the gene matches. CDR3 bases: TGTGCCAGCAGGAACAGGGGGCCCATGGATCCCCTCCACTTT. Translating it yields CASRNRGPMDPLHF.

On this clonotype: Being one base from a much bigger clone, this may be a read error. The chain employs TRBV5-1 and TRBJ1-6, with 7 bases fitting TRBD1. The CDR3 runs 15 residues. Trimming cost V 2 bases and J 8 bases; bases outside gene matches: 7. The germline CDR1 and CDR2 sequences are SGHRS and YFSETQ. As DNA, the CDR3 is TGCGCCAGCAGCTTCAGTGACAGGGATGATTCACCCCTCCACTTT. It is translated as CASSFSDRDDSPLHF.

There are many counts of this clonotype. The chain has TRBV9 and TRBJ1-4, with D possibly matching TRBD1 (5 bases). Germline CDR1 SGDLS, CDR2 YYNGEE. Trimming removed 5 bases at V and 0 bases at J, with 8 bases between. The CDR3 covers 14 residues. CDR3 sequence: CASSDSATNEKLFF. The CDR3 DNA reads TGTGCCAGCAGTGACAGTGCAACTAATGAAAAACTGTTTTTT.